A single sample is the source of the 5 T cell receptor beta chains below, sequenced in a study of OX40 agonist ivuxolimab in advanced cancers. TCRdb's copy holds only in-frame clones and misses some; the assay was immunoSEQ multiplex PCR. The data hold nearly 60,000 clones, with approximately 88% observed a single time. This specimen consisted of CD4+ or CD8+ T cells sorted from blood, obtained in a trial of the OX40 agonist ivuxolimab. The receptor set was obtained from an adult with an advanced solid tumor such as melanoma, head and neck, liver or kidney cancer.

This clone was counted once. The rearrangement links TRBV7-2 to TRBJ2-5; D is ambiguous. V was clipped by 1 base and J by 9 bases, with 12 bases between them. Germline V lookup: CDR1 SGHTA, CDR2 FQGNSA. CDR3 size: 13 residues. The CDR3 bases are TGTGCCAGCAGCTTAGAACGCCTGGAGCCCCAGTACTTC. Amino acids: CASSLERLEPQYF.

The CDR3 loop reads CASSSGTGVGNTIYF. For the CDR3, the DNA is TGTGCCAGCAGCTCCGGGACAGGGGTTGGAAACACCATATATTTT. The genes are TRBV5-8 and TRBJ1-3, with TRBD1 identical over 10 bases. This CDR3 is built from 15 residues. Germline CDR1 reads SGHTS; CDR2 reads YDEGEE. V gave up 3 bases and J gave up 3 bases; unmatched junction bases: 3.

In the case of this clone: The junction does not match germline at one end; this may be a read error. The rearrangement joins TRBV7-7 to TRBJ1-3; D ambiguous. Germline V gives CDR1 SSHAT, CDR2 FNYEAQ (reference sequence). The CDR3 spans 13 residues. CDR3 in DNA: TGTGCTAGCAGCCCAAACTCTGGAAACACCATATATTTT. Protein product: CASSPNSGNTIYF.

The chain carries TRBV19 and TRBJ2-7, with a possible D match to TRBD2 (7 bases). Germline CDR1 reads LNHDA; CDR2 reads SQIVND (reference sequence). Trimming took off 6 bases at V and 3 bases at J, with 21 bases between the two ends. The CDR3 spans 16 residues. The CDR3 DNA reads TGTGCCAGTAGGAAACAGGGAACGGGAGGAAACTACGAGCAGTACTTC. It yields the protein CASRKQGTGGNYEQYF.

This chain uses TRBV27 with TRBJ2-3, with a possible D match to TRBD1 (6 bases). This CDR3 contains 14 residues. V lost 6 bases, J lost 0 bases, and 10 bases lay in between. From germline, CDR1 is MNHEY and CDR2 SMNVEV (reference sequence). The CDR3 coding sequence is TGTGCCAGCAGGGGACATTCTAGCACAGATACGCAGTATTTT. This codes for CASRGHSSTDTQYF.